Each of the 6 T cell receptor beta chains below was sequenced from the same sample in a study of Graves' ophthalmopathy and Graves' hyperthyroidism. Transcripts of RNA were the source for amplifying TCR beta CDR3 regions. RT-PCR in the first round used HTBI primers; a second-round multiplex PCR followed. TCRdb ran MiXCR on the multiplex PCR reads and lists one entry per CDR3 protein. The table has around 1,000,000 distinct CDR3 sequences, roughly two fifths seen once. Sequenced: peripheral blood or thyroid tissue (not recorded which). These receptor sequences come from an adult man with Graves' hyperthyroidism.

This chain links TRBV10-3 with TRBJ1-5; TRBD1 is a possible D gene (6 bases). The CDR3 consists of 15 residues. The ends were cut back, 10 bases at V and 3 bases at J, with 19 bases in the middle. CDR1 and CDR2 (germline): ENHRY, SYGVKD. The CDR3 region is CASKRDRQPNQPQHF. The CDR3 bases are TGTGCCAGCAAACGAGACAGGCAGCCCAATCAGCCCCAGCATTTT.

The chain recombines TRBV5-1 with TRBJ1-4, with 11 bases fitting TRBD1. The V segment lost 5 bases and the J segment 6 bases; nucleotides outside the gene matches: 9. CDR3 length: 16 amino acids. Germline-derived CDR1 and CDR2 are SGHRS and YFSETQ. DNA for the CDR3: TGCGCCAGCAGATCCGGACAGGGGGCGCCGGATGAAAAACTGTTTTTT. This codes for CASRSGQGAPDEKLFF.

This rearrangement joins TRBV5-1 to TRBJ2-7; 8 positions match TRBD1. This CDR3 comprises 15 residues. Germline assignment: CDR1 SGHRS and CDR2 YFSETQ. With V trimmed by 9 bases and J by 7 bases, 18 bases remained unmatched. The CDR3 bases are TGCGCCACAAGAATCGGGACAGGACAATTTCTAGAGCAGTACTTC. Translating it yields CATRIGTGQFLEQYF.

This clonotype was detected a few times. The chain employs TRBV27 and TRBJ2-2; D is unresolved. CDR1 is MNHEY, CDR2 SMNVEV, per germline (reference sequence). The CDR3 covers 14 residues. Trimming cost V 4 bases and J 0 bases, with 6 bases left between them. CDR3 nucleotides: TGTGCCAGCAGTTCTGAGACGAACACCGGGGAGCTGTTTTTT. This codes for CASSSETNTGELFF.

This clonotype was seen at least ten times. The chain uses TRBV19 and TRBJ1-2, with D unclear. Germline V lookup: CDR1 LNHDA, CDR2 SQIVND (reference sequence). The CDR3 length is 15 residues. Between the trimmed V and J ends, which lost 5 bases and 3 bases, there was a span of 16 bases. CDR3 nucleotides: TGTGCCAGTAGTGGTGGTTACTCCCTCGACTATGGCTACACCTTC. Translated: CASSGGYSLDYGYTF.

This clonotype has ten or more counts. V is TRBV7-9 and J is TRBJ1-2, with 9 bases that match TRBD1. There are 14 residues in the CDR3. CDR1 SEHNR and CDR2 FQNEAQ come from the germline V gene (reference sequence). V was clipped by 3 bases and J by 8 bases; unmatched bases: 7. The CDR3, as DNA: TGTGCCAGCAGCTTTGGGACAGGGCGGAACGGCTACACCTTC. Protein sequence: CASSFGTGRNGYTF.